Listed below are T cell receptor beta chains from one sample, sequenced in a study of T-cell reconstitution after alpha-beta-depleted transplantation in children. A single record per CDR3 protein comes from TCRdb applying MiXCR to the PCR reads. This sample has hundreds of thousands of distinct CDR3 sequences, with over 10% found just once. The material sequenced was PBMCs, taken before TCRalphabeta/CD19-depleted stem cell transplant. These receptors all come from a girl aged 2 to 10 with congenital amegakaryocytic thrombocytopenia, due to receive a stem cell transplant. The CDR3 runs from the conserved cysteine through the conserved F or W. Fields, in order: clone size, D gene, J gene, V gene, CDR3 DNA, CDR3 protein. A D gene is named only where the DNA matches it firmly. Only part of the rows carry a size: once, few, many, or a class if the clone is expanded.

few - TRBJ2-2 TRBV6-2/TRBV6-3 TGTGCCAGCATTCAGCTAGGATATATGAACACCGGGGAGCTGTTTTTT CASIQLGYMNTGELFF
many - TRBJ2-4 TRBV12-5 TGTGCTAGTGGTTCCGCTAGGACCCTAGCCAAAAACATTCAGTACTTC CASGSARTLAKNIQYF
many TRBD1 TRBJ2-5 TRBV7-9 TGTGCCAGCAGGACAGGGGAAGAGACCCAGTACTTC CASRTGEETQYF
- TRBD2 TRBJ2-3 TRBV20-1 TGCTGTGCTAGAGATGATGGTCTAGCGGGAGTTAGTGGTACGCAGTATTTT CCARDDGLAGVSGTQYF
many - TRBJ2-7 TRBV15 TGTGCCACCAGGAGTGACCGGGACCGTACCTACGAGCAGTACTTC CATRSDRDRTYEQYF
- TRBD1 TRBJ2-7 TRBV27 TGTGCCAGCAGCCCCGGGCTGGTTGGACAGGGACCTCCCTACGAGCAGTACTTC CASSPGLVGQGPPYEQYF
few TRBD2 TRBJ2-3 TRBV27 TGTGCCAGCAGTCCCAAAGCGGGAGGGGCCTCAGATACGCAGTATTTT CASSPKAGGASDTQYF
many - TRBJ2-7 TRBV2 TGTGCCAGCAGTGTCCAGCAGGAGTACTTC CASSVQQEYF
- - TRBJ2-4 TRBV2 TGTGCCAGCAGGGGGGACACGGCGGCCAAAAACATTCAGTACTTC CASRGDTAAKNIQYF
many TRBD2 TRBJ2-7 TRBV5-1 TGCGCCAGCAGCTTTTGGCCTAGCGGGCCTAACACCTACGAGCAGTACTTC CASSFWPSGPNTYEQYF
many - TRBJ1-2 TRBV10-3 TGTGCCATCGGCAGTCTACAGTACGGCTACACCTTC CAIGSLQYGYTF
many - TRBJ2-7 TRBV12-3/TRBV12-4 TGTGCCAGCAGTTTTGACAGACTTACCTACGAGCAGTACTTC CASSFDRLTYEQYF
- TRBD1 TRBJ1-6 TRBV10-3 TGTGCCATCAGCCCGGGACAGGGGGATTCACCCCTCCACTTT CAISPGQGDSPLHF
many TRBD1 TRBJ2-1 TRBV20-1 TGCAGTGCTAGAGATGGGGGACAGGGGGCGAATGAGCAGTTCTTC CSARDGGQGANEQFF
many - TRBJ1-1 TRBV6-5 TGTGCCAGCAGTTACTCGAAGGCCGCGGGGGTGGGCACTGAAGCTTTCTTT CASSYSKAAGVGTEAFF
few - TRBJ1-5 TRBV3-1 TGTGCCAGCAGCCAAGCAGGTGGTGAGCCCCAGCATTTT CASSQAGGEPQHF
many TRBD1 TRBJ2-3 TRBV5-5 TGTGCCAGCAGCCCGACCGGGACAGGGGGAACAGATACGCAGTATTTT CASSPTGTGGTDTQYF
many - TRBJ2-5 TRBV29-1 TGCAGCGTTCATGCGGAGACCCAGTACTTC CSVHAETQYF
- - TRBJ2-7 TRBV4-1 TGCGCCAGCAGCCAAGATTTAACCGGCCATCGGTCCTACGAGCAGTACTTC CASSQDLTGHRSYEQYF
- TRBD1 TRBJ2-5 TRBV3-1 TGTGCCACCTCCCAACAGGGGCAGGGAAGTTGGCAAGAGACCCAGTACTTC CATSQQGQGSWQETQYF
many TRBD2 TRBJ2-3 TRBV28 TGTGCCAGCAGCTTACCCCTAGCGGGAGGGACAGATACGCAGTATTTT CASSLPLAGGTDTQYF
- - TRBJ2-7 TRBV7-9 TGTGCCAGCAGCTTAGCATCTCAGGAGGGCAAGCAGTACTTC CASSLASQEGKQYF
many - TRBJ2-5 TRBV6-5 TGTGCCAGCAGTTTCTTCGGGTCCTACCAAGAGACCCAGTACTTC CASSFFGSYQETQYF
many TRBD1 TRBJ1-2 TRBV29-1 TGCAGCGTGCGACAGGGTTGGTACTATGGCTACACCTTC CSVRQGWYYGYTF
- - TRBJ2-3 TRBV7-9 TGTGCCAGCAGCCCCGTTCAGGGCATCCCAGATACGCAGTATTTT CASSPVQGIPDTQYF
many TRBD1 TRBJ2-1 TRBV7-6 TGTGCCAGCAGCTTATGGACAGGGACGGCGGGTGGCGAGCAGTTCTTC CASSLWTGTAGGEQFF
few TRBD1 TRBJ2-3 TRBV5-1 TGCGCCACCCGACAGGGGGCCAAAGATACGCAGTATTTT CATRQGAKDTQYF
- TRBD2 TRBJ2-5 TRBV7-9 TGTGCCAGCAGCGTGTGGACTAGCCAAGAGACCCAGTACTTC CASSVWTSQETQYF
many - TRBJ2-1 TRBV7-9 TGTGCCAGCAGCGGGACGGCACTGGGATCTAACGAGCAGTTCTTC CASSGTALGSNEQFF
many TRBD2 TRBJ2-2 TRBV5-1 TGCGCCAGCAGCTCTGGACTAGCGTCGAACACCGGGGAGCTGTTTTTT CASSSGLASNTGELFF
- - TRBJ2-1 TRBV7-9 TGTGCCAGCATCGACGCCGCCAATGAGCAGTTCTTC CASIDAANEQFF
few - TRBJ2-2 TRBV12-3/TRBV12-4 TGTGCCAGCAGCTGGACAAAAGCCGGGGAGCTGTTTTTT CASSWTKAGELFF
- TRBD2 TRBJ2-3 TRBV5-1 TGCGCCAGCAGCTTGGACGCGGGAGGGGCAGATACGCAGTATTTT CASSLDAGGADTQYF
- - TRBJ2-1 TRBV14 TGTGCCAGCAGCCCTCCGGCAGGGTCGTTGGAGCAGTTCTTC CASSPPAGSLEQFF
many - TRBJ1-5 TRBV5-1 TGCGCCAGCAGTTTCGACGGATATCAGCCCCAGCATTTT CASSFDGYQPQHF
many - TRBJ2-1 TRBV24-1 TGTGCCACCAGTGAGGCAGGGTGGTACAATGAGCAGTTCTTC CATSEAGWYNEQFF
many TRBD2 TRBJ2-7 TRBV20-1 TGCAGTGCTAGCCCCCTAGCGGGAGGGCGCGACGAGCAGTACTTC CSASPLAGGRDEQYF
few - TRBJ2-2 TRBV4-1 TGCGCCAGCAGGCGCCTGGGGCTAGATCCGAACACCGGGGAGCTGTTTTTT CASRRLGLDPNTGELFF
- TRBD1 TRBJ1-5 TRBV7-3 TGTGCCAGCAGCTTCCCGACAGGGGGGTTCTGTCAGCCCCAGCATTTT CASSFPTGGFCQPQHF
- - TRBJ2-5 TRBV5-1 TGCGCCAGCAGCTTGGAACAGCAAGAGGCCCAGTACTTC CASSLEQQEAQYF
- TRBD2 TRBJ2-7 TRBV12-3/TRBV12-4 TGTGCCAGCAGTTCCCAATCTTCTAGCGGGAGGTCCGAGCAGTACTTC CASSSQSSSGRSEQYF